This TCR beta chain was profiled in a study of regulatory T cells in long-lasting Graves disease. Assembly of TCR beta libraries relied on iRepertoire HTBI primers together with Arm-PCR of CDR3 regions. TCRdb independently ran MiXCR on the multiplex PCR reads; one entry per CDR3 protein. This table has about 470,000 distinct CDR3 sequences, more than 13% appearing once. Study-level results: TCR diversity in persistent Graves' patients was below that of newly diagnosed ones. Accuracy may have suffered from the small sample size.

The time point is: newly diagnosed GD, antithyroid drugs for less than 3 months. Extracted PBMC RNA gave rise to the TCR library. Trimming cost V 5 bases and J 1 base; bases outside gene matches: 6. This CDR3 is built from 15 residues. The V gene's germline CDR1 is SEHNR and CDR2 FQNEAQ (reference sequence). This clonotype was seen once. What it recognizes is unknown. A much larger clonotype is one base distant, so this may be a read error. Lacking the conserved final phenylalanine or tryptophan, this CDR3 likely reflects a read error. These sequences were also reported in another study, on T cells in Graves' hyperthyroidism and ophthalmopathy. That publication notes: Stable disease denoted Graves' hyperthyroidism without ophthalmopathy progression within 18 months. The authors' 13 V-J model separated ophthalmopathy from stable hyperthyroidism.

The origin of this receptor is a woman younger than 45 with Graves disease. The chain carries TRBV7-9 and TRBJ2-3; TRBD2 agrees at 7 bases. The sequencing used peripheral blood mononuclear cells (PBMCs), collected at new diagnosis, from a patient treated with antithyroid drugs. CDR3 residues: CASSGGSRGTDTQYL. DNA for the CDR3: TGTGCCAGCAGCGGCGGGAGTCGGGGCACAGATACGCAGTATCTT.